The 17 T cell receptor beta chains below were found in one sample sequenced in a study of blood T cells in healthy people across ages. A sample-barcoded 5' primer and a J-beta primer mix were used in a second PCR of roughly 6 to 12 cycles. TCRdb re-called the 5' RACE reads with MiXCR, one entry per CDR3 protein. The data contain around 1,500,000 distinct CDR3 sequences, around 39% of them seen just once; the ten biggest clones take up around 8%. The source material was blood. These receptors were obtained from a woman younger than 35 in good health.

The chain is built from TRBV9 and TRBJ1-5, with D unresolved. Deletions cut 4 bases from V and 0 bases from J, with 23 bases between. The CDR3 totals 19 residues. Per the germline V gene, CDR1 is SGDLS and CDR2 is YYNGEE. The CDR3 sequence: CASSPGAGVVSYSNQPQHF. DNA of the CDR3: TGTGCCAGCAGCCCAGGCGCCGGGGTTGTAAGCTATAGCAATCAGCCCCAGCATTTT.

The chain joins TRBV7-8 to TRBJ1-1; D is possibly TRBD1 (6 bases). V lost 10 bases and J lost 1, with 19 bases in between. The germline gives CDR1 SGHVS, CDR2 FQNEAQ. The CDR3 has 15 amino acids. CDR3: CATRGGALGNTEAFF. As DNA, the CDR3 is TGTGCCACTCGCGGGGGGGCTCTGGGGAACACTGAAGCTTTCTTT.

A single count supports this clonotype. No DNA is shown, since the ends of the CDR3 on it are uncertain; the CDR3 is the one TCRdb lists. This rearrangement joins TRBV21-1 to TRBJ1-1; TRBD1 is taken as the D call from the table, unchecked against the DNA. TRBV21-1 is a pseudogene segment. The CDR3 spans 15 residues, counting both ends. The CDR3 sequence is CASSNFGTGNTEAFF.

This clonotype was observed once. This chain uses TRBV2 with TRBJ1-5, with unresolved D. With 8 bases removed from V and 4 bases from J, the gap between germline ends came to 18 bases. Germline V gene sequence: CDR1 SNHLY, CDR2 FYNNEI. The CDR3 is 15 amino acids. The CDR3 loop reads CASYAGPPMNQPQHF. The CDR3 DNA reads as TGTGCCAGCTATGCGGGTCCCCCAATGAATCAGCCCCAGCATTTT.

This clonotype has more than one count but fewer than ten. The rearrangement joins TRBV2 to TRBJ2-1; D remains ambiguous. Germline CDR1 reads SNHLY; CDR2 reads FYNNEI. The ends were cut back, 1 base at V and 0 bases at J, with 10 bases in the middle. CDR3 length: 16 residues. CDR3 sequence: CASSEEWASSYNEQFF. The CDR3 nucleotides read TGTGCCAGCAGTGAAGAGTGGGCCAGCTCCTACAATGAGCAGTTCTTC.

This clonotype has just a few counts. The chain links TRBV7-3 to TRBJ2-3; a possible D gene is TRBD2 (5 bases). This CDR3 has 13 residues. CDR1 SGHTA and CDR2 FQGTGA come from the germline V gene. The CDR3 reads CASAGGHTDTQYF. Written as DNA, the CDR3 is TGTGCTTCCGCGGGCGGGCACACAGATACGCAGTATTTT.

This clonotype was seen many times. The J gene is TRBJ2-1, the V gene TRBV20-1; D gene ambiguous. Germline V gives CDR1 DFQATT, CDR2 SNEGSKA (reference sequence). This CDR3 is built from 15 residues. V lost 1 base to trimming and J lost 0 bases, with 10 bases between them. CDR3 DNA: TGCAGTGCTAGAGCCCCGCGGCACTCCTACAATGAGCAGTTCTTC. Its translation: CSARAPRHSYNEQFF.

This clonotype was seen a few times. The rearrangement uses TRBV6-5 and TRBJ2-7; D may be TRBD1 or TRBD2 (9 bases each). There are 17 residues in the CDR3. V shed 0 bases and J shed 7 bases, with 22 bases lying between them. CDR1 and CDR2 from the germline V gene are MNHEY and SVGAGI. The CDR3 region has the DNA TGTGCCAGCAGTTACTCAGGCTTACAGGGGGCGGGGGGGGAGCAGTACTTC. Translating gives CASSYSGLQGAGGEQYF.

This clonotype was observed a few times. The chain uses TRBV12-3 or TRBV12-4 and TRBJ2-7; tentatively, D is TRBD2 (6 bases). This CDR3 has 15 residues. Trimming shortened V by 4 bases and J by 2 bases, and 15 bases separated the two germline ends. CDR3: CASSSIGTRTYEQYF. As DNA, the CDR3 is TGTGCCAGCAGTTCAATCGGGACTCGGACCTACGAGCAGTACTTC.

This clonotype was detected once. The rearrangement uses TRBV4-1 and TRBJ1-2, with D unclear. Germline V gene data show CDR1 as MGHRA and CDR2 as YSYEKL. V shed 0 bases and J shed 5 bases, with 10 bases lying between them. The CDR3 consists of 14 residues. The CDR3 coding sequence is TGCGCCAGCAGCCAAGACGACCTGACGTATGGCTACACCTTC. Translating it yields CASSQDDLTYGYTF.

The rearrangement joins TRBV27 to TRBJ2-3, with 11 bases that match TRBD1. The CDR3 has 15 amino acids. Germline V gene sequence: CDR1 MNHEY, CDR2 SMNVEV (reference sequence). Losses at the gene ends were 5 bases for V and 4 bases for J; bases not matched to a gene: 5. CDR3 loop: CASSRDRGSADTQYF. CDR3 sequence (DNA): TGTGCCAGCAGTCGGGACAGGGGGTCCGCAGATACGCAGTATTTT.

This clonotype was counted between two and nine times. J is TRBJ2-1 and V is TRBV14; D is ambiguous. Trimming stripped 2 bases from V and 4 bases from J, with 12 bases between. The CDR3 contains 15 residues. Germline-derived CDR1 and CDR2 are SGHDN and FVKESK. CDR3 in DNA: TGTGCCAGCAGCCAAATACACGCGCGGTACAATGAGCAGTTCTTC. It specifies CASSQIHARYNEQFF.

This clonotype was recorded many times. This chain joins TRBV4-2 and TRBJ2-7, with TRBD2 identical over 9 bases. J gave up 2 bases and V 0 bases, and 5 bases lay outside the gene matches. Per germline, CDR1 LGHNA and CDR2 YNFKEQ. This CDR3 comprises 16 residues. The CDR3 sequence: CASSQEASGATYEQYF. The CDR3 DNA reads TGTGCCAGCAGCCAAGAAGCTAGCGGGGCGACCTACGAGCAGTACTTC.

The chain has TRBV7-3 and TRBJ2-1; 7 bases match TRBD2. The J call is uncertain, as TRBJ2-7 better fits the DNA end. The CDR3 is made up of 15 amino acids. Germline V lookup: CDR1 SGHTA, CDR2 FQGTGA. The chain's CDR3 is CASSPAGVSYNEQYF. The CDR3 nucleotides read TGTGCCAGCAGCCCGGCGGGGGTCTCCTATAATGAGCAGTACTTC.

This rearrangement joins TRBV29-1 to TRBJ2-7; D unresolved. The CDR3 contains 11 residues. The germline CDR1 and CDR2 sequences are SQVTM and ANQGSEA. V dropped 7 bases and J dropped 4 bases, with 11 bases sitting between them. CDR3 protein: CSAQETYEQYF. DNA of the CDR3: TGCAGCGCCCAAGAAACTTACGAGCAGTACTTC.

This clonotype appeared a few times. The rearrangement links TRBV2 to TRBJ1-2; 9 bases agree with TRBD1. V gave up 6 bases and J gave up 13 bases; unmatched junction bases: 15. The length of the CDR3 is 14 residues. Germline CDR1 is SNHLY and CDR2 is FYNNEI. CDR3 amino acids: CASSEQGARARGTF. The CDR3 nucleotides read TGTGCCAGCAGCGAACAGGGGGCGCGGGCCAGGGGCACCTTC.

J is TRBJ2-7 and V is TRBV20-1, with TRBD2 matching over 7 bases. The CDR3 is 16 amino acids. In germline, CDR1 is DFQATT, CDR2 SNEGSKA (reference sequence). J gave up 0 bases and V 3 bases, and 11 bases lay outside the gene matches. The CDR3 is CSARGSTSVSSYEQYF. CDR3 bases: TGCAGTGCTAGGGGATCCACTAGCGTCAGCTCCTACGAGCAGTACTTC.